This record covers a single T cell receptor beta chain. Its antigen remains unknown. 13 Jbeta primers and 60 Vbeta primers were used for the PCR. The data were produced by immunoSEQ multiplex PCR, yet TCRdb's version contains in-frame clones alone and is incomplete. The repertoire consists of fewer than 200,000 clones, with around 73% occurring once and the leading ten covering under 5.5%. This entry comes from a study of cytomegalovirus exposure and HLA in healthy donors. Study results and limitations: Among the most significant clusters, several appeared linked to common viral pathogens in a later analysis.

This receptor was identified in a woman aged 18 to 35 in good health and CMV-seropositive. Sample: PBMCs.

The CDR3 bases are TGTGCCAGCAGCTCGGGGCGGGAGCCACCCCACGAGCAGTACTTC. Amino acids: CASSSGREPPHEQYF. V and J are TRBV5-6 and TRBJ2-7, with 7 bases matching TRBD2. In germline, CDR1 is SGHDT, CDR2 YYEEEE. V gave up 3 bases and J gave up 5 bases; unmatched junction bases: 11. The CDR3 length is 15 residues.